The 9 T cell receptor beta chains presented below share a single source sample, sequenced in a study of T cell responses to AZD1222 COVID-19 vaccine (dated by TCRdb to about 2021). The label giving this sample's time point can be read as: about 28 days (+/-7) after the second vaccine dose. Library prep was done by the immunoSEQ multiplex PCR assay. TCRdb re-hosts the immuneACCESS table, in-frame sequences only. Its copies lack some clones; in the studies checked, an unresolved V gene accounts for under half of them, and the cause for the rest is not known. In all, the sample holds 140,000 or so clones, and roughly 86% of those were seen once. Approximately 5.4% of the sample is in the top ten clones. The sample here was peripheral blood, taken 28 days after the second AZD1222 dose. These receptors came from an adult who received the AZD1222 COVID-19 vaccine.

The V call is TRBV6-6, the J call TRBJ1-1; D unresolved. The CDR3 consists of 12 residues. Per germline, CDR1 MNHNY and CDR2 SVGAGI (reference sequence). The V end was cut by 4 bases, the J end by 7 bases, with 10 bases between. This CDR3 reads CASSFRGYEAFF. In nucleotides, the CDR3 is TGTGCCAGCAGTTTCCGGGGATATGAAGCTTTCTTT.

This clone was found a few times. V is TRBV3-1 (or the pseudogene TRBV3-2) and J is TRBJ2-5, with D unclear. This CDR3 region has 14 residues. The V gene's germline CDR1 is LGHDT and CDR2 YNNKEL (reference sequence). V lost 1 base, J lost 5 bases, and 11 bases lay in between. The CDR3: CASSQGGLHETQYF. CDR3 DNA: TGTGCCAGCAGCCAAGGAGGCTTGCATGAGACCCAGTACTTC.

The chain is built from TRBV4-2 and TRBJ1-1; D gene unclear. V lost 1 base and J 4 bases, leaving 19 bases between the germline ends. CDR1 is LGHNA and CDR2 is YNFKEQ in the germline V gene. The CDR3 extends over 17 amino acids. CDR3 nucleotide sequence: TGTGCCAGCAGCCAAGGGTCGGCGGGAGGGAGGATCACTGAAGCTTTCTTT. It codes for CASSQGSAGGRITEAFF.

V and J are TRBV29-1 and TRBJ2-5; TRBD1 agrees at 9 bases. Germline CDR1 reads SQVTM; CDR2 reads ANQGSEA. The ends lost 6 bases at V and 2 bases at J; junction bases unmatched: 10. The CDR3 length is 15 residues. The CDR3, as DNA: TGCAGCGTCGAGGACAGGGGAAGCTTGCAAGAGACCCAGTACTTC. Translation gives CSVEDRGSLQETQYF.

The chain carries TRBV6-5 and TRBJ2-7; tentatively, D is TRBD1 or TRBD2 (5 bases each). Germline V lookup: CDR1 MNHEY, CDR2 SVGAGI. CDR3 length: 14 residues. The V and J ends lost 4 bases and 4 bases respectively, with 14 bases between them. The CDR3 is CASSSQWDQYEQYF. CDR3 nucleotide sequence: TGTGCCAGCAGTTCCCAGTGGGACCAGTACGAGCAGTACTTC.

This clone has just one count. This chain links TRBV2 with TRBJ1-5; no clear D gene. This CDR3 comprises 15 residues. Germline V gene lookup returns CDR1 SNHLY and CDR2 FYNNEI. V dropped 2 bases and J dropped 2 bases, with 10 bases sitting between them. The CDR3 spells CASSERVSGNQPQHF. The CDR3, as DNA: TGTGCCAGCAGTGAAAGGGTGAGCGGCAATCAGCCCCAGCATTTT.

The J gene is TRBJ2-7, the V gene TRBV7-9, with D unclear. V was pared by 1 base and J by 4 bases, with 8 bases between. This CDR3 comprises 13 residues. From germline, CDR1 is SEHNR and CDR2 FQNEAQ (reference sequence). DNA of the CDR3: TGTGCCAGCAGCTTAGAGGTGGGTTACGAGCAGTACTTC. Translation: CASSLEVGYEQYF.

This rearrangement joins TRBV27 to TRBJ2-7, with 9 positions matching TRBD1. This CDR3 is 15 amino acids long. Germline lookup yields CDR1 MNHEY and CDR2 SMNVEV (reference sequence). Trimming removed 5 bases from V and 7 bases from J; junction bases left unmatched: 12. The CDR3 DNA is TGTGCCAGCAGTCAATCTGAGGACAGGGGCCGGGAGCAGTACTTC. This gives the protein CASSQSEDRGREQYF.

The chain combines TRBV6-6 with TRBJ2-7, with 12 bases matching TRBD1. Germline V lookup: CDR1 MNHNY, CDR2 SVGAGI (reference sequence). Trimming took 7 bases from V and 2 from J; bases not matched to a gene: 6. This CDR3 has 15 residues. CDR3 DNA sequence: TGTGCCAGCACCGGGACAGGGGGCGCACCCTACGAGCAGTACTTC. The encoded protein is CASTGTGGAPYEQYF.